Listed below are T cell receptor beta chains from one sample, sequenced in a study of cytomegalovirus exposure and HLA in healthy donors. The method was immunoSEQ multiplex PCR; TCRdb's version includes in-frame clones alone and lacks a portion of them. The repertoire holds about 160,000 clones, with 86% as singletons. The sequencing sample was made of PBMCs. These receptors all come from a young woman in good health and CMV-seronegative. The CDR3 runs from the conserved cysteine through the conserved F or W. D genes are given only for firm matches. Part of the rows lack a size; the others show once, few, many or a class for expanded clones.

cdr3_nt: TGCGCCAGCAGCTTGGGACTAACCGAGCAGTACTTC
cdr3_aa: CASSLGLTEQYF
d_call: NA
clone_size: NA
v_call: TRBV5-1
j_call: TRBJ2-7

cdr3_nt: TGTGCCAGCAGTTTGAGACGGAGGGTCGGTAGTACTGAAGCTTTCTTT
cdr3_aa: CASSLRRRVGSTEAFF
d_call: NA
clone_size: NA
v_call: TRBV27
j_call: TRBJ1-1

cdr3_nt: TGTGCCAGCAGCTTAGATCGTTCGGGACTTCCCTACGAGCAGTACTTC
cdr3_aa: CASSLDRSGLPYEQYF
d_call: NA
clone_size: once
v_call: TRBV7-6
j_call: TRBJ2-7

cdr3_nt: TGTGCCAGCAGCTTGGCCAGATCGGGACAGGGTCTTCACTACGAGCAGTACTTC
cdr3_aa: CASSLARSGQGLHYEQYF
d_call: TRBD1
clone_size: NA
v_call: TRBV5-6
j_call: TRBJ2-7

cdr3_nt: TGCAGCGTTGAAGGGCTAGAGAGTTACAATGAGCAGTTCTTC
cdr3_aa: CSVEGLESYNEQFF
d_call: NA
clone_size: NA
v_call: TRBV29-1
j_call: TRBJ2-1

cdr3_nt: TGTGCCAGCAGCTACGGACAGACGAATTCCTACGAGCAGTACTTC
cdr3_aa: CASSYGQTNSYEQYF
d_call: NA
clone_size: NA
v_call: TRBV11-1
j_call: TRBJ2-7

cdr3_nt: TGTGCCAGCAGCCCAAACAAGGAGGATCAGCCCCAGCATTTT
cdr3_aa: CASSPNKEDQPQHF
d_call: NA
clone_size: NA
v_call: TRBV5-7
j_call: TRBJ1-5

cdr3_nt: TGTGCCAGCAGCCACTGGACTAGCGGGAGAATTAATGAGCAGTTCTTC
cdr3_aa: CASSHWTSGRINEQFF
d_call: TRBD2
clone_size: NA
v_call: TRBV11-2
j_call: TRBJ2-1

cdr3_nt: TGTGCCAGCAGTGCCCGAACTGTAAGCCTTAACCAGTTCTTC
cdr3_aa: CASSARTVSLNQFF
d_call: NA
clone_size: NA
v_call: TRBV6-1
j_call: TRBJ2-1

cdr3_nt: TGTGCCAGCTCCGAGGGCGGATCGGACACTGAAGCTTTCTTT
cdr3_aa: CASSEGGSDTEAFF
d_call: NA
clone_size: NA
v_call: TRBV18
j_call: TRBJ1-1

cdr3_nt: TGCGCCAGCAGCCGAGTGAGACAGGGGGCTGATGGCTACACCTTC
cdr3_aa: CASSRVRQGADGYTF
d_call: TRBD1
clone_size: NA
v_call: TRBV4-1
j_call: TRBJ1-2

cdr3_nt: TGCGCCAGCAGCTTGCAGGGTGGGACTGAAGCTTTCTTT
cdr3_aa: CASSLQGGTEAFF
d_call: NA
clone_size: NA
v_call: TRBV5-1
j_call: TRBJ1-1

cdr3_nt: TGTGCCAGCAGCGGACAGGAAAGCGGTAATGAAAAACTGTTTTTT
cdr3_aa: CASSGQESGNEKLFF
d_call: NA
clone_size: once
v_call: TRBV9
j_call: TRBJ1-4

cdr3_nt: TGTGCCATCAGTGGCCTCCGGGAGACTGAAGCTTTCTTT
cdr3_aa: CAISGLRETEAFF
d_call: NA
clone_size: NA
v_call: TRBV10-3
j_call: TRBJ1-1

cdr3_nt: TGTGCCAGCAGCCCCGGCGGGAGCTCCTACAATGAGCAGTTCTTC
cdr3_aa: CASSPGGSSYNEQFF
d_call: TRBD2
clone_size: NA
v_call: TRBV9
j_call: TRBJ2-1

cdr3_nt: TGTGCCAGCTCACCCGGGGGGAACACTGAAGCTTTCTTT
cdr3_aa: CASSPGGNTEAFF
d_call: NA
clone_size: few
v_call: TRBV18
j_call: TRBJ1-1

cdr3_nt: TGTGCCAGCAGCGCATTTCAGGGGTTAGAGACCCAGTACTTC
cdr3_aa: CASSAFQGLETQYF
d_call: NA
clone_size: NA
v_call: TRBV7-6
j_call: TRBJ2-5

cdr3_nt: TGTGTCAGCAGCGTAGACGGTGCAAATACGCAGTATTTT
cdr3_aa: CVSSVDGANTQYF
d_call: NA
clone_size: NA
v_call: TRBV9
j_call: TRBJ2-3

cdr3_nt: TGTGCCAGCGGGGGGAATCAGCCCCAGCATTTT
cdr3_aa: CASGGNQPQHF
d_call: NA
clone_size: NA
v_call: TRBV9
j_call: TRBJ1-5

cdr3_nt: TGTGCCAGTAGTATAGGACTAGCGGGAGATACGCAGTATTTT
cdr3_aa: CASSIGLAGDTQYF
d_call: TRBD2
clone_size: NA
v_call: TRBV19
j_call: TRBJ2-3

cdr3_nt: TGTGCCAGTAGTAGCAAGCGGGAGGCTTCCTACGAGCAGTACTTC
cdr3_aa: CASSSKREASYEQYF
d_call: TRBD2
clone_size: NA
v_call: TRBV19
j_call: TRBJ2-7

cdr3_nt: TGCGCCAGCAGCTTGGGCCAGGGGGAAGGAAAAGGCTACACCTTC
cdr3_aa: CASSLGQGEGKGYTF
d_call: TRBD1
clone_size: NA
v_call: TRBV5-1
j_call: TRBJ1-2

cdr3_nt: TGTGCCAGCAGGGAGGGGAAGGGGGCACAAGAGACCCAGTACTTC
cdr3_aa: CASREGKGAQETQYF
d_call: NA
clone_size: NA
v_call: TRBV6-1
j_call: TRBJ2-5

cdr3_nt: TGTGCCAGCAGGCCTGACAGGATCTCCTACGAGCAGTACTTC
cdr3_aa: CASRPDRISYEQYF
d_call: NA
clone_size: NA
v_call: TRBV5-4
j_call: TRBJ2-7

cdr3_nt: TGCACCAGCAGCCTTCGTAATGGTAAGAGGCAATATGAGCAGTTCTTC
cdr3_aa: CTSSLRNGKRQYEQFF
d_call: NA
clone_size: NA
v_call: TRBV1
j_call: TRBJ2-1

cdr3_nt: TGTGCCAGCAGCGTAGTACTTTCCGGGGAGCTGTTTTTT
cdr3_aa: CASSVVLSGELFF
d_call: NA
clone_size: NA
v_call: TRBV9
j_call: TRBJ2-2

cdr3_nt: TGTGCCAGCAGCCGATCGGGGGGCGCGGGCTATGGCTACACCTTC
cdr3_aa: CASSRSGGAGYGYTF
d_call: NA
clone_size: few
v_call: TRBV6-5
j_call: TRBJ1-2

cdr3_nt: TGTGCCAGCTCACGACAGGGGTGGGAAGATACGCAGTATTTT
cdr3_aa: CASSRQGWEDTQYF
d_call: TRBD1
clone_size: NA
v_call: TRBV18
j_call: TRBJ2-3

cdr3_nt: TGTGCCAGCAGCTCACCCCAATGGGGGGGGAACACTGAAGCTTTCTTT
cdr3_aa: CASSSPQWGGNTEAFF
d_call: NA
clone_size: once
v_call: TRBV7-9
j_call: TRBJ1-1

cdr3_nt: TGTGCCAGCAGCGTCGTTCCGGGTTCCAACTATGGCTACACCTTC
cdr3_aa: CASSVVPGSNYGYTF
d_call: NA
clone_size: NA
v_call: TRBV6-1
j_call: TRBJ1-2

cdr3_nt: TGCGCCAGCAGGCCCCCTCTGACAGGCGAGCAGTACTTC
cdr3_aa: CASRPPLTGEQYF
d_call: NA
clone_size: NA
v_call: TRBV10-1
j_call: TRBJ2-7